This T cell receptor (beta chain) was profiled in a study of T-cell reconstitution after alpha-beta-depleted transplantation in children. As it was prepared, the TCRbeta library received unique molecular identifiers. TCRdb reprocessed the PCR reads via MiXCR and lists one record per CDR3 protein. Of some 600,000 distinct CDR3 sequences listed, 13% are singletons. Germline-derived CDR1 and CDR2 are LGHNA and YNFKEQ. The ends were cut back, 3 bases at V and 2 bases at J, with 11 bases in the middle. This CDR3 spans 14 amino acids. The sequence came from a male patient under 18 who had a stem cell transplant for acute myeloid leukemia, so the T cells may come from the graft donor. The chain carries TRBV4-2 and TRBJ2-7; D is unresolved. The sample consisted of PBMCs, mostly from graft donor cells, taken 360 days after TCRalphabeta/CD19-depleted stem cell transplant. The CDR3 region is CASSHRQLTYEQYF. The DNA for the CDR3 is TGTGCCAGCAGCCACCGGCAATTGACCTACGAGCAGTACTTC.